These 15 T cell receptor beta chains came from one sample sequenced in a study of blood T cells in healthy people across ages. The second PCR ran roughly 7 to 11 cycles with a sample-barcoded 5' primer and J-beta primers. TCRdb itself ran the 5' RACE reads through MiXCR, one entry per CDR3 protein. Of a few hundred thousand distinct CDR3 sequences in the sample, over 45% were seen once. The sample taken for sequencing was blood. These receptors were taken from a man in his 60s in good health.

This clonotype was seen just once. The V gene is TRBV9, the J gene TRBJ2-3, with TRBD2 matching 9 bases. V was clipped by 1 base and J by 0 bases; unmatched bases: 6. CDR1 is SGDLS and CDR2 is YYNGEE in the germline V gene. This CDR3 spans 17 amino acids. CDR3 residues: CASSVFGGRDSTDTQYF. The DNA of the CDR3 is TGTGCCAGCAGCGTATTCGGCGGGAGGGATAGCACAGATACGCAGTATTTT.

V is TRBV2 and J is TRBJ1-5, with D possibly being TRBD1 (5 bases). The CDR3 spans 13 residues. Trimming took off 6 bases at V and 9 bases at J, with 15 bases between the two ends. The germline V gene encodes CDR1 SNHLY and CDR2 FYNNEI. The CDR3 here is CASRALGVGPQHF. CDR3 in DNA: TGTGCCAGCAGAGCCCTGGGGGTCGGGCCCCAGCATTTT.

This clonotype was found a few times. J is TRBJ2-1 and V is TRBV5-1; D possibly uses TRBD1 or TRBD2 (6 bases each). This CDR3 spans 14 amino acids. CDR1 is SGHRS, CDR2 YFSETQ, per germline. Trimming removed 0 bases from V and 7 bases from J, with 11 bases in between. The CDR3 protein is CASSLGGARNEQFF. DNA for the CDR3: TGCGCCAGCAGCTTGGGGGGGGCTAGGAATGAGCAGTTCTTC.

For this clonotype: A much bigger clone sits one base away, suggesting this may be a read error. DNA for the CDR3: TGTGCCATACAGGAGGGAGGGGCCTACAATGAGCAGTACTTC. Translated: CAIQEGGAYNEQYF. The chain has TRBV7-8 and TRBJ2-7; TRBD2 aligns across 7 bases. The CDR3 is 14 amino acids. Germline CDR1 is SGHVS and CDR2 is FQNEAQ. Unmatched junction bases numbered 16, after V lost 10 bases and J lost 7 bases.

The gene calls are TRBV27 and TRBJ1-1; D not resolved. The ends were cut back, 7 bases at V and 4 bases at J, with 13 bases in the middle. The CDR3 runs to 13 residues. Germline CDR1 MNHEY, CDR2 SMNVEV (reference sequence). For the CDR3, the DNA is TGTGCCAGCACTCCTCACATAGGCACTGAAGCTTTCTTT. Translating gives CASTPHIGTEAFF.

This clonotype has a handful of counts. V and J are TRBV6-6 and TRBJ2-3; 10 bases map to TRBD2. J lost 4 bases, V lost 7 bases, and 11 bases had no gene match. The CDR3 sequence is 16 residues long. Germline V gene sequence: CDR1 MNHNY, CDR2 SVGAGI (reference sequence). CDR3 sequence: CASTPSGSGRADTQYF. The CDR3 DNA follows: TGTGCCAGCACGCCCTCCGGAAGCGGGAGGGCAGATACGCAGTATTTT.

This clonotype was recorded a few times. The chain recombines TRBV11-1 with TRBJ2-3, with 8 bases lining up with TRBD1. The CDR3 contains 18 residues. V gave up 2 bases and J gave up 6 bases; unmatched junction bases: 16. CDR1 SGHAT and CDR2 FQDESV come from the germline V gene (reference sequence). The CDR3 DNA sequence: TGTGCCAGCAGCTTATACCAGACGACAGGGGACCTGTTGGATACGCAGTATTTT. Amino acid sequence: CASSLYQTTGDLLDTQYF.

This clonotype was detected a few times. This chain joins TRBV5-1 and TRBJ2-3; 7 nucleotides line up with TRBD1. The ends lost 5 bases at V and 5 bases at J; junction bases unmatched: 2. This CDR3 region has 12 residues. CDR1 and CDR2 (germline): SGHRS, YFSETQ. The CDR3 nucleotides read TGCGCCAGCAGTCACAGGGGAGATACGCAGTATTTT. Translation: CASSHRGDTQYF.

V is TRBV7-2 and J is TRBJ2-7; no clear D. The germline gives CDR1 SGHTA, CDR2 FQGNSA. The CDR3 loop spans 13 amino acids. V lost 3 bases to trimming and J lost 3 bases, with 9 bases between them. For the CDR3, the DNA is TGTGCCAGCAGCTTCGCCCCGAACTACGAGCAGTACTTC. Its translation: CASSFAPNYEQYF.

The chain employs TRBV9 and TRBJ2-5; D is unresolved. The germline gives CDR1 SGDLS, CDR2 YYNGEE. V lost 4 bases and J 2 bases, leaving 12 bases between the germline ends. The CDR3 length is 14 residues. CDR3 sequence (DNA): TGTGCCAGCAGCCTCACCGGGTATCAAGAGACCCAGTACTTC. Amino acid sequence: CASSLTGYQETQYF.

This clonotype was picked up a small number of times. J is TRBJ2-1 and V is TRBV29-1; 16 positions match TRBD2. The V segment lost 6 bases and the J segment 9 bases; nucleotides outside the gene matches: 2. The CDR3 runs to 13 residues. The germline CDR1 and CDR2 sequences are SQVTM and ANQGSEA. CDR3 bases: TGCAGCGTGGGACTAGCGGGAGGGGCTGAGCAGTTCTTC. Translated, it gives CSVGLAGGAEQFF.

The rearrangement joins TRBV7-2 to TRBJ1-5, with a weak D call TRBD1 (6 bases). There are 14 residues in the CDR3. Germline V gene data show CDR1 as SGHTA and CDR2 as FQGNSA. Deletions cut 5 bases from V and 7 bases from J, with 15 bases between. The CDR3 region is CASSPEQGRQPQHF. DNA for the CDR3: TGTGCCAGCAGCCCTGAGCAGGGGAGGCAGCCCCAGCATTTT.

This clonotype was counted at least ten times. The chain combines TRBV7-9 with TRBJ2-1; weak D call: TRBD2 (5 bases). The V end lost 1 base, the J end lost 14 bases, and 15 bases lay between the germline ends. This CDR3 is built from 13 residues. CDR1 SEHNR and CDR2 FQNEAQ come from the germline V gene (reference sequence). CDR3 in DNA: TGTGCCAGCAGCTTAGTTCGGGCGGAGAGGGAGTTCTTC. This codes for CASSLVRAEREFF.

This chain's CDR3 is CASSPGQGNEKLFF. DNA for the CDR3: TGTGCCAGCAGCCCGGGACAGGGTAATGAAAAACTGTTTTTT. J is TRBJ1-4 and V is TRBV4-2, with 9 nucleotides matching TRBD1. This CDR3 spans 14 amino acids. The V gene's germline CDR1 is LGHNA and CDR2 YNFKEQ. V lost 4 bases, J lost 4 bases, and 1 base stayed unmatched.

This clonotype occurred a few times. This chain links TRBV7-2 with TRBJ1-5; D not resolved. CDR1 and CDR2 (germline): SGHTA, FQGNSA. The ends were cut back, 1 base at V and 5 bases at J, with 12 bases in the middle. There are 15 residues in the CDR3. CDR3 nucleotides: TGTGCCAGCAGCTTAGGCCCGTTCGGCGATCAGCCCCAGCATTTT. The encoded protein is CASSLGPFGDQPQHF.